The following is a T cell receptor beta chain sequence with its context. Repertoires were generated with immunoSEQ multiplex PCR, while TCRdb's copy carries only in-frame clones and drops some. This sample has some 150,000 clones, with around four fifths found just once. The data derive from a study of PD-1 blockade in classical Hodgkin lymphoma. Relapse was seen in all patients after autologous stem cell transplantation, and brentuximab vedotin exposure was variable. Germline assignment: CDR1 PRHDT and CDR2 FYEKMQ (reference sequence). The CDR3 has 18 residues. V trimming: 4 bases; J trimming: 1 base; junction bases outside the gene matches: 7.

The sample consisted of peripheral blood mononuclear cells (PBMCs), taken before the second cycle of nivolumab. The source of this sequence is a human donor with classical Hodgkin lymphoma. The gene calls are TRBV13 and TRBJ2-3; 14 bases map to TRBD2. The CDR3 bases are TGTGCCAGCAGCTCTGGACTAGCGGGGGGTCCTGGCACAGATACGCAGTATTTT. It specifies CASSSGLAGGPGTDTQYF.